This T cell receptor beta chain was sequenced in a study of OX40 agonist ivuxolimab in advanced cancers. The wider study: Aged roughly 23 to 85 with a mean of approximately 60 years, they were about 78% male.

Here immunoSEQ multiplex PCR was the method, and the copy in TCRdb shows in-frame clones only, minus some. The top ten clones hold around 31% of a sample with just under 20,000 clones, over 70% of them seen once. Per germline, CDR1 MNHEY and CDR2 SVGAGI. Trimming left V 4 bases short and J 6 bases short, with 15 bases between. This CDR3 contains 14 residues. As regards this clone: Its antigen is still unknown.

General study findings and limits: Researchers did not establish what antigens the expanded peripheral T cells target.

The sequenced sample was CD4+ or CD8+ T cells sorted from blood, obtained in a trial of the OX40 agonist ivuxolimab. The sequence was obtained from an adult with an advanced solid tumor such as melanoma, head and neck, liver or kidney cancer. This chain connects TRBV6-5 to TRBJ1-2; a weak D match, TRBD1 (5 bases). The CDR3 DNA is TGTGCCAGCAGTTCACACCAGGGTTGTCATGGCTACACCTTC. Translation gives CASSSHQGCHGYTF.